A selection of T cell receptor beta chains follows, all from one sample in a study of blood T cell repertoires in COVID-19. Sequencing used immunoSEQ multiplex PCR; TCRdb keeps in-frame clones, though not all of them. The sample shows 120,000 or so clones, about 83% of them seen only once. What was sequenced was peripheral blood. All receptors come from a man aged 55 to 70 with acute or convalescent COVID-19. Both conserved end residues are part of each CDR3. D genes are given only for firm matches. Size is omitted from some rows. Given values are once, few, many or a class for expanded clones.

abundance: -
d_gene: TRBD1
v_gene: TRBV25-1
j_gene: TRBJ1-6
CDR3aa: CASSPLGQGTNSPLHF
CDR3nt: TGTGCCAGCAGTCCTCTGGGACAGGGGACCAATTCACCCCTCCACTTT

abundance: -
d_gene: TRBD2
v_gene: TRBV6-4
j_gene: TRBJ2-1
CDR3aa: CASSEFSGRANEQFF
CDR3nt: TGTGCCAGCAGTGAATTTAGCGGGAGGGCCAATGAGCAGTTCTTC

abundance: -
d_gene: -
v_gene: TRBV6-4
j_gene: TRBJ2-3
CDR3aa: CASSVSGTSTDTQYF
CDR3nt: TGTGCCAGCAGTGTGAGCGGGACATCCACAGATACGCAGTATTTT

abundance: -
d_gene: TRBD2
v_gene: TRBV7-9
j_gene: TRBJ2-7
CDR3aa: CASSFHSGPYSYEQYF
CDR3nt: TGTGCCAGCAGCTTCCATAGCGGGCCATACTCCTACGAGCAGTACTTC

abundance: once
d_gene: TRBD1
v_gene: TRBV27
j_gene: TRBJ1-5
CDR3aa: CASRQGAVGGQPQHF
CDR3nt: TGTGCCAGCAGACAGGGGGCAGTGGGAGGGCAGCCCCAGCATTTT

abundance: -
d_gene: TRBD1
v_gene: TRBV27
j_gene: TRBJ1-1
CDR3aa: CASSPGQGIYTEAFF
CDR3nt: TGTGCCAGCAGTCCTGGACAGGGTATTTACACTGAAGCTTTCTTT

abundance: -
d_gene: TRBD2
v_gene: TRBV7-9
j_gene: TRBJ2-5
CDR3aa: CASSLGGLAGETQYF
CDR3nt: TGTGCCAGCAGCTTAGGCGGACTAGCGGGAGAGACCCAGTACTTC

abundance: -
d_gene: TRBD1
v_gene: TRBV2
j_gene: TRBJ1-2
CDR3aa: CASSRDRDDYGYTF
CDR3nt: TGTGCCAGCAGTCGGGACAGGGACGACTATGGCTACACCTTC

abundance: -
d_gene: -
v_gene: TRBV25-1
j_gene: TRBJ2-7
CDR3aa: CASSRGYEQYF
CDR3nt: TGTGCCAGCAGTAGAGGATACGAGCAGTACTTC

abundance: few
d_gene: -
v_gene: TRBV30
j_gene: TRBJ1-6
CDR3aa: CAWRNILRGARNSPLHF
CDR3nt: TGTGCCTGGAGAAACATCCTGCGGGGGGCGCGGAATTCACCCCTCCACTTT

abundance: -
d_gene: -
v_gene: TRBV6-5
j_gene: TRBJ1-2
CDR3aa: CASSYSSRVFGYTF
CDR3nt: TGTGCCAGCAGTTACTCGAGTCGAGTTTTTGGCTACACCTTC

abundance: -
d_gene: -
v_gene: TRBV6-5
j_gene: TRBJ2-7
CDR3aa: CASSYSNTGSSYEQYF
CDR3nt: TGTGCCAGCAGTTACTCGAACACGGGGAGCTCCTACGAGCAGTACTTC

abundance: -
d_gene: TRBD2
v_gene: TRBV5-1
j_gene: TRBJ2-3
CDR3aa: CASSTGTSGSGDTQYF
CDR3nt: TGCGCCAGCAGCACCGGGACTAGCGGGAGTGGGGATACGCAGTATTTT

abundance: once
d_gene: TRBD2
v_gene: TRBV10-3
j_gene: TRBJ2-2
CDR3aa: CAISESTSVSTGELFF
CDR3nt: TGTGCCATCAGTGAGTCTACTAGCGTATCTACCGGGGAGCTGTTTTTT

abundance: -
d_gene: -
v_gene: TRBV2
j_gene: TRBJ2-6
CDR3aa: CASSANNAGANVLTF
CDR3nt: TGTGCCAGCAGTGCAAACAATGCTGGGGCCAACGTCCTGACTTTC

abundance: -
d_gene: -
v_gene: TRBV4-1
j_gene: TRBJ2-3
CDR3aa: CASSLVGATDTQYF
CDR3nt: TGCGCCAGCAGTCTGGTTGGGGCCACAGATACGCAGTATTTT

abundance: -
d_gene: TRBD2
v_gene: TRBV9
j_gene: TRBJ2-1
CDR3aa: CASSAPGTSGSGYNEQFF
CDR3nt: TGTGCCAGCAGCGCCCCTGGGACTAGCGGGAGTGGGTACAATGAGCAGTTCTTC

abundance: -
d_gene: -
v_gene: TRBV6-4
j_gene: TRBJ1-3
CDR3aa: CASSGFRRGDGFGNTIYF
CDR3nt: TGTGCCAGCAGTGGCTTCCGTCGGGGGGATGGATTTGGAAACACCATATATTTT

abundance: -
d_gene: -
v_gene: TRBV28
j_gene: TRBJ2-3
CDR3aa: CASSSPTGADTQYF
CDR3nt: TGTGCCAGCAGTTCCCCGACGGGAGCAGATACGCAGTATTTT

abundance: -
d_gene: -
v_gene: TRBV6-6
j_gene: TRBJ1-5
CDR3aa: CASSPLGTFSNQPQHF
CDR3nt: TGTGCCAGCAGCCCATTAGGGACATTTAGCAATCAGCCCCAGCATTTT

abundance: -
d_gene: TRBD1
v_gene: TRBV4-2
j_gene: TRBJ1-1
CDR3aa: CASSQADRRNTEAFF
CDR3nt: TGTGCCAGCAGCCAAGCGGACAGGAGGAACACTGAAGCTTTCTTT

abundance: -
d_gene: -
v_gene: TRBV18
j_gene: TRBJ1-2
CDR3aa: CASSDDTGGGYGYTF
CDR3nt: TGTGCCAGCTCGGACGACACGGGGGGTGGCTATGGCTACACCTTC

abundance: -
d_gene: TRBD1
v_gene: TRBV11-2
j_gene: TRBJ1-4
CDR3aa: CASSLMGTGYGEEKLFF
CDR3nt: TGTGCCAGCAGCTTAATGGGGACAGGGTATGGAGAAGAAAAACTGTTTTTT

abundance: -
d_gene: -
v_gene: TRBV5-1
j_gene: TRBJ2-5
CDR3aa: CASSPRYAETQYF
CDR3nt: TGCGCCAGCAGCCCCCGCTACGCAGAGACCCAGTACTTC

abundance: -
d_gene: TRBD1
v_gene: TRBV28
j_gene: TRBJ2-5
CDR3aa: CASSSQPGQGRVETQYF
CDR3nt: TGTGCCAGCAGTTCGCAACCAGGACAGGGTCGGGTAGAGACCCAGTACTTC

abundance: -
d_gene: -
v_gene: TRBV7-3
j_gene: TRBJ2-6
CDR3aa: CASSPHSSSGANVLTF
CDR3nt: TGTGCCAGCAGCCCGCACAGTAGCTCTGGGGCCAACGTCCTGACTTTC

abundance: few
d_gene: -
v_gene: TRBV19
j_gene: TRBJ1-2
CDR3aa: CASTSPLISPYGYTF
CDR3nt: TGTGCCAGTACCTCACCTCTCATAAGCCCCTATGGCTACACCTTC

abundance: -
d_gene: -
v_gene: TRBV2
j_gene: TRBJ2-1
CDR3aa: CASSFRDNEQFF
CDR3nt: TGTGCCAGCAGTTTCCGGGACAATGAGCAGTTCTTC

abundance: -
d_gene: TRBD1
v_gene: TRBV15
j_gene: TRBJ2-2
CDR3aa: CATSRDRGLTNTGELFF
CDR3nt: TGTGCCACCAGCAGGGACAGGGGGCTCACGAACACCGGGGAGCTGTTTTTT

abundance: -
d_gene: TRBD1
v_gene: TRBV5-5
j_gene: TRBJ2-7
CDR3aa: CASSRTGTVDEQYF
CDR3nt: TGTGCCAGCAGCCGGACGGGGACAGTTGACGAGCAGTACTTC

abundance: -
d_gene: -
v_gene: TRBV7-2
j_gene: TRBJ1-2
CDR3aa: CASSLILGQYGYTF
CDR3nt: TGTGCCAGCAGCTTAATCCTGGGGCAGTATGGCTACACCTTC

abundance: -
d_gene: -
v_gene: TRBV5-1
j_gene: TRBJ1-4
CDR3aa: CASSRNGATNEKLFF
CDR3nt: TGCGCCAGCAGCAGGAACGGGGCAACTAATGAAAAACTGTTTTTT

abundance: many
d_gene: TRBD1
v_gene: TRBV7-9
j_gene: TRBJ1-6
CDR3aa: CASRKRDRVNSPLHF
CDR3nt: TGTGCCAGCAGAAAAAGGGACAGGGTGAATTCACCCCTCCACTTT

abundance: -
d_gene: TRBD2
v_gene: TRBV9
j_gene: TRBJ2-1
CDR3aa: CASSVAGGSYNEQFF
CDR3nt: TGTGCCAGCAGCGTAGCGGGAGGCTCCTACAATGAGCAGTTCTTC

abundance: -
d_gene: -
v_gene: TRBV4-1
j_gene: TRBJ2-1
CDR3aa: CASSQPMGGRGRYEQFF
CDR3nt: TGCGCCAGCAGCCAACCTATGGGGGGGCGCGGGCGATATGAGCAGTTCTTC

abundance: -
d_gene: -
v_gene: TRBV7-2
j_gene: TRBJ1-2
CDR3aa: CASTPRAVYGYTF
CDR3nt: TGTGCCAGCACCCCGCGGGCGGTCTATGGCTACACCTTC

abundance: -
d_gene: -
v_gene: TRBV10-2
j_gene: TRBJ2-1
CDR3aa: CASSGTPYNEQFF
CDR3nt: TGCGCCTCCTCGGGTACTCCCTACAATGAGCAGTTCTTC